This entry lists 4 T cell receptor beta chains sequenced from one sample in a study of T cell changes during pregnancy in multiple sclerosis. Only in-frame clones appear in the TCRdb table, and some are missing; sequencing was by immunoSEQ multiplex PCR. The sample carries 80,000 to 100,000 clones, 85% to 95% recorded once. This sample comprised peripheral blood, obtained in the first trimester of pregnancy. These receptors were collected from a female donor with multiple sclerosis, enrolled in a pregnancy study.

The chain couples TRBV5-1 to TRBJ2-1, with 8 bases identical to TRBD1. Per germline, CDR1 SGHRS and CDR2 YFSETQ. Unmatched junction bases numbered 3, after V lost 2 bases and J lost 2 bases. The CDR3 spans 15 residues. The CDR3, as DNA: TGCGCCAGCAGCTTACAGGGGGTGGCCTACAATGAGCAGTTCTTC. Translated: CASSLQGVAYNEQFF.

The chain is built from TRBV28 and TRBJ1-1; 7 positions agree with TRBD1. CDR3 size: 13 residues. The ends lost 3 bases at V and 5 bases at J; junction bases unmatched: 3. Germline loops: CDR1 MDHEN, CDR2 SYDVKM. For the CDR3, the DNA is TGTGCCAGCAGTTTCTACAGGGGTACTGAAGCTTTCTTT. It specifies CASSFYRGTEAFF.

This clone occurred once. The chain links TRBV6-6 to TRBJ1-1; D remains unclear. This CDR3 comprises 13 residues. CDR1 is MNHNY and CDR2 is SVGAGI in the germline V gene (reference sequence). The germline V and J ends were trimmed by 7 bases and 6 bases, with 15 bases remaining between them. The CDR3 DNA reads as TGTGCCAGCAAAACACTCGGGGTTTCTGAAGCTTTCTTT. This translates into CASKTLGVSEAFF.

The V and J genes are TRBV19 and TRBJ2-7, with D possibly TRBD2 on 6 matching bases. The CDR3 is made up of 17 amino acids. Trimming stripped 5 bases from V and 0 bases from J, with 20 bases between. Germline CDR1 and CDR2: LNHDA and SQIVND (reference sequence). The CDR3 sequence is CASSRSPGLGFSYEQYF. Here the CDR3 DNA reads TGTGCCAGTAGTCGCTCACCGGGACTTGGTTTCTCCTACGAGCAGTACTTC.